This TCR beta chain was captured in a study of blood T cell repertoires in COVID-19. Whole-study context: T cells, B-cell-depleted T cells, or PBMCs supplied cDNA or gDNA.

The CDR3 totals 16 residues. Germline CDR1 and CDR2: SGHTA and FQGNSA. Unmatched junction bases numbered 11, after V lost 1 base and J lost 9 bases. Per the authors' pipeline: Amplification from reference gene primers served as the basis for estimated nucleated cell counts. Data came from immunoSEQ multiplex PCR; TCRdb stores just in-frame clones and leaves some out. That table furnishes V, J and clone size, whereas the DNA furnished D and trimming. The sample has about 140,000 clones, 60% to 80% seen once; the top ten hold roughly 8.9%. The chain links TRBV7-2 to TRBJ2-1, with 8 bases that match TRBD2. This TCR was recovered from a woman between 50 and 59 years old with active or convalescent COVID-19. The sample was peripheral blood. CDR3 in amino acids: CASSLVTGGLAGEQFF. The CDR3 DNA reads as TGTGCCAGCAGCTTAGTGACGGGGGGGCTTGCGGGTGAGCAGTTCTTC.